Listed below are T cell receptor beta chains from one sample, sequenced in a study of blood T cell repertoires in COVID-19. Clones were read by immunoSEQ multiplex PCR, and TCRdb kept only the in-frame ones, dropping some. The sample carries 200,000 to 300,000 clones, around 87% recorded once. Sequencing input: peripheral blood. These receptor sequences come from a woman in her 70s with active or convalescent COVID-19. Both conserved end residues are part of each CDR3. Each record gives: J gene, D gene, V gene, clone size, CDR3 DNA, CDR3 protein. A D gene is named only where the DNA matches it firmly. Rows give clone size only sometimes, using once, few, many, or a class for an expanded clone.

>TRBJ2-7|-|TRBV9|-
TGTGCCAGCAGCGGATCGGGGGCCTACGAGCAGTACTTC
CASSGSGAYEQYF
>TRBJ2-5|TRBD2|TRBV2|-
TGTGCCAGCACCGCCGGACTAGCGGACCAAGAGACCCAGTACTTC
CASTAGLADQETQYF
>TRBJ2-5|TRBD1|TRBV10-3|-
TGTGCCACCAGACAGGGGCTGGAGACCCAGTACTTC
CATRQGLETQYF
>TRBJ1-3|-|TRBV27|-
TGTGCCAGCAGCAAACGGAGCTCTGGAAACACCATATATTTT
CASSKRSSGNTIYF
>TRBJ1-2|TRBD1|TRBV18|-
TGTGCCAGCTCCCCTCTTGGACAGGGGGGTGGCTACACCTTC
CASSPLGQGGGYTF
>TRBJ2-3|TRBD2|TRBV2|-
TGTGCCAGCAGCCCCACTAGCGGGGGGACAGATACGCAGTATTTT
CASSPTSGGTDTQYF
>TRBJ1-3|-|TRBV28|-
TGTGCCAGCAGTCTACAGGGAAACACCATATATTTT
CASSLQGNTIYF
>TRBJ1-1|-|TRBV18|-
TGTGCCAGCTCACCCGAGGGTAGGCCTGAAGCTTTCTTT
CASSPEGRPEAFF
>TRBJ1-5|-|TRBV15|-
TGTGCCACCAGCAGAGTGGGGGGGTCGCAGCATTTT
CATSRVGGSQHF
>TRBJ2-1|TRBD2|TRBV7-6|-
TGTGCCAGCAGCTTAGATCCGGGACTAGCGAATGAGCAGTTCTTC
CASSLDPGLANEQFF
>TRBJ1-5|-|TRBV7-2|-
TGTGCCAGCAGCGAAGCGGGAACCAATCAGCCCCAGCATTTT
CASSEAGTNQPQHF
>TRBJ2-7|-|TRBV5-6|few
TGTGCCAGCAGCTTGGAATTCTCGGGGAAGAGCTCCTACGAGCAGTACTTC
CASSLEFSGKSSYEQYF
>TRBJ2-5|-|TRBV10-2|once
TGCGCCAGCGCCGAGGGGGTCCAAGAGACCCAGTACTTC
CASAEGVQETQYF
>TRBJ1-6|-|TRBV6-2/TRBV6-3|once
TGTGCCAGCAGTTACTCAGGGGATTCACCCCTCCACTTT
CASSYSGDSPLHF
>TRBJ2-1|TRBD1|TRBV7-6|-
TGTGCCAGCAGCCGGGGACAGGGGACCCCAAATGAGCAGTTCTTC
CASSRGQGTPNEQFF
>TRBJ2-2|TRBD1|TRBV6-5|-
TGTGCCAGCAGTTATGGACAGGGGCCTGGCACCGGGGAGCTGTTTTTT
CASSYGQGPGTGELFF
>TRBJ1-1|-|TRBV19|-
TGTGCCAGTAGCGAGGGCAGACCGAACACTGAAGCTTTCTTT
CASSEGRPNTEAFF
>TRBJ2-7|TRBD2|TRBV6-2/TRBV6-3|many
TGTGCCAGCAGTTCTAGCGGGCCTTATCTGTACTTC
CASSSSGPYLYF
>TRBJ2-3|-|TRBV5-4|-
TGTGCCAGCAGCTTGGTAGCTACAACAGATACGCAGTATTTT
CASSLVATTDTQYF
>TRBJ2-7|TRBD2|TRBV4-3|-
TGCGCCAGCAGCCAAGATCGGCAGCGGGGGGTCTACGAGCAGTACTTC
CASSQDRQRGVYEQYF
>TRBJ1-3|-|TRBV6-5|-
TGTGCCAGCAGTTACACGGGTGGAAACACCATATATTTT
CASSYTGGNTIYF
>TRBJ2-3|TRBD2|TRBV5-1|-
TGCGCCAGCAGCTCCCTAGCGGGGGGGGGAGATACGCAGTATTTT
CASSSLAGGGDTQYF
>TRBJ2-7|-|TRBV12-3/TRBV12-4|-
TGTGCCAGCAGTCAGGGCCCCTACGAGCAGTACTTC
CASSQGPYEQYF
>TRBJ1-4|TRBD1|TRBV11-2|-
TGTGCCAGCAGCTTAGGGGACAGAGCTGCAACTAATGAAAAACTGTTTTTT
CASSLGDRAATNEKLFF
>TRBJ2-1|-|TRBV13|-
TGTGCCAGCAGCTTAAGAAGGGGGTACAATGAGCAGTTCTTC
CASSLRRGYNEQFF
>TRBJ1-4|-|TRBV7-2|-
TGTGCCAGCAGCTGGTCGTTCGCGGAAAAACTGTTTTTT
CASSWSFAEKLFF
>TRBJ1-6|TRBD1|TRBV7-3|-
TGTGCCAGCAGCTCAGAAGGACAGGGGACTTCACCCCTCCACTTT
CASSSEGQGTSPLHF
>TRBJ1-1|-|TRBV7-2|-
TGTGCCAGCAGCTCCTTTAGAAACACTGAAGCTTTCTTT
CASSSFRNTEAFF
>TRBJ2-2|-|TRBV7-9|-
TGTGCCAGCAGCTTATTGGGTCAGGCAACCGGGGAGCTGTTTTTT
CASSLLGQATGELFF
>TRBJ2-1|TRBD2|TRBV3-1/TRBV3-2|-
TGTGCCAGCAGCCGAAGGACTAGCGGTCACAATGAGCAGTTCTTC
CASSRRTSGHNEQFF
>TRBJ1-2|TRBD1|TRBV29-1|-
TGCAGCGTGTACAGGGGGTCTAACTATGGCTACACCTTC
CSVYRGSNYGYTF
>TRBJ2-5|-|TRBV3-1/TRBV3-2|-
TGTGCCAGCAGCCATTACGGAGGGCGGCGGGATCAAGAGACCCAGTACTTC
CASSHYGGRRDQETQYF
>TRBJ1-1|-|TRBV10-1|-
TGCGCCAGCAGTGAGAAGGCAGGGACTGAAGCTTTCTTT
CASSEKAGTEAFF
>TRBJ2-7|-|TRBV19|-
TGTGCCAGTAGTATAGGAGTCTACGAGCAGTACTTC
CASSIGVYEQYF
>TRBJ2-7|-|TRBV24-1|-
TGTGCCACCAGTGACTCCGTTGAGAGCTTCTACGAGCAGTACTTC
CATSDSVESFYEQYF
>TRBJ1-3|-|TRBV6-5|-
TGTGCCAGCAGTTACTTAGCGGGGGACTCTGGAAACACCATATATTTT
CASSYLAGDSGNTIYF
>TRBJ2-3|TRBD2|TRBV2|-
TGTGCCAGCAGGGGCGGGGGGTACCGCACAGATACGCAGTATTTT
CASRGGGYRTDTQYF
>TRBJ2-3|TRBD2|TRBV19|-
TGTGCCAGTAGTCTCAGACTAGCGGGGGCAGTAGATACGCAGTATTTT
CASSLRLAGAVDTQYF
>TRBJ1-2|TRBD1|TRBV5-6|-
TGTGCCAGCAGCTTGAGACAGGGAGGAGACTATGGCTACACCTTC
CASSLRQGGDYGYTF
>TRBJ1-2|TRBD1|TRBV3-1/TRBV3-2|-
TGTGCCAGCACCCAGGAGGGGGCCCACTATGGCTACACCTTC
CASTQEGAHYGYTF
>TRBJ2-3|-|TRBV6-5|-
TGTGCCAGCAGTTACGATATTCCAGGGGGCACAGATACGCAGTATTTT
CASSYDIPGGTDTQYF